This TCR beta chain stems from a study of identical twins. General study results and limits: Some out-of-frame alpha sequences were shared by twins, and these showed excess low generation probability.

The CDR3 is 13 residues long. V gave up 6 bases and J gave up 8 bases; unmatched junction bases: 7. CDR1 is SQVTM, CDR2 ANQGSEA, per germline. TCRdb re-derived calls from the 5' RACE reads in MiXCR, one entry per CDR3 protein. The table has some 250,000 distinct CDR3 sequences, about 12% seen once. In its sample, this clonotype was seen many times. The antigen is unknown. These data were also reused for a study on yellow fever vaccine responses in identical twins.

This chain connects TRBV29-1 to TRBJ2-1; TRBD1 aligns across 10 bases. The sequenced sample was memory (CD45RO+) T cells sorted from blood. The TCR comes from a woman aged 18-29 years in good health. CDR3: CSVGGQGGDEQFF. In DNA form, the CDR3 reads TGCAGCGTAGGCGGACAGGGGGGCGATGAGCAGTTCTTC.